The clone carrying this TCR beta chain occurred many times. What it binds is not known. The J segment lost 9 bases and the V segment lost 5 bases, leaving 4 bases of the junction unmatched. Germline V gene lookup returns CDR1 SGHTA and CDR2 FQGTGA. The CDR3 runs 12 residues. The repertoire was sequenced with immunoSEQ multiplex PCR; TCRdb's copy has only in-frame clones and lacks some. The data show about 7,500 clones, none appearing only once, with about 10% held by the ten largest. These data come from a study of T cells after posttransplantation cyclophosphamide. Overall study findings and caveats: Later post-transplant blood repertoires were often dominated by donor CD8+ memory clones.

A marrow graft followed busulfan-fludarabine conditioning, with cyclophosphamide on days +3 and +4. The gene calls are TRBV7-3 and TRBJ2-1; TRBD1 agrees at 7 bases. The receptor comes from a female patient aged 45-65 years who received an allogeneic stem cell transplant from a related donor, was CMV-positive, and had no GVHD. The graft donor may have given rise to some T cells. Sequences were derived from PBMCs, sampled after allogeneic stem cell transplant with posttransplant cyclophosphamide. The CDR3 reads CASSLTGFEQFF. CDR3 DNA: TGTGCCAGCAGCCTGACAGGGTTTGAGCAGTTCTTC.